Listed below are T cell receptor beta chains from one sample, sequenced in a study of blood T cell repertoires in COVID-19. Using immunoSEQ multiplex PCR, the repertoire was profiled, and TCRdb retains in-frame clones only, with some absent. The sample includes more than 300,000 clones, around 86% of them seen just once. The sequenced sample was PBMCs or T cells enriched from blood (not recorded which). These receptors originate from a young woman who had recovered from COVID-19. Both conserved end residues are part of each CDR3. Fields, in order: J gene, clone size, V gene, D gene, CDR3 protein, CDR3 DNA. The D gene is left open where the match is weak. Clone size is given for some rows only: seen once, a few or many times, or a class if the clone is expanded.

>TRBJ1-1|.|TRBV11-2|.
CASTLLPAVNTEAFF
TGTGCCAGCACCTTACTCCCGGCGGTGAACACTGAAGCTTTCTTT
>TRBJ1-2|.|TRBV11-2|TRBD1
CASHQGGSPRDYGYTF
TGTGCCAGTCACCAGGGGGGATCCCCAAGGGACTATGGCTACACCTTC
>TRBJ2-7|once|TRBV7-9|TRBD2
CASSSSRTSGREGAYEQYF
TGTGCCAGCAGCTCAAGCCGGACTAGCGGGAGAGAGGGGGCCTACGAGCAGTACTTC
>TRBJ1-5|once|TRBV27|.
CASSSDRFNQPQHF
TGTGCCAGCAGTTCAGACAGATTCAATCAGCCCCAGCATTTT
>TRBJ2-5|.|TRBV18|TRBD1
CASSLTGGETQYF
TGTGCCAGCTCACTGACAGGGGGAGAGACCCAGTACTTC
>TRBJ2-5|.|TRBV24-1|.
CATSDAGTIEQETQYF
TGTGCCACCAGTGATGCTGGGACAATTGAACAAGAGACCCAGTACTTC
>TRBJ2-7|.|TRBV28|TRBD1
CASTIAQGWFYEQYF
TGTGCCAGCACCATCGCACAGGGGTGGTTCTACGAGCAGTACTTC
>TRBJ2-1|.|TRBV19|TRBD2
CASRGRLAGARSYNEQFF
TGTGCCAGTAGGGGTCGGCTAGCGGGGGCCCGCTCCTACAATGAGCAGTTCTTC
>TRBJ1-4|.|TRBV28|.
CASSFRGGTNEKLFF
TGTGCCAGCAGCTTCCGAGGAGGAACTAATGAAAAACTGTTTTTT
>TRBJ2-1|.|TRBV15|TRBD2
CATSRDYGGDEQFF
TGTGCCACCAGCAGAGATTACGGGGGGGATGAGCAGTTCTTC
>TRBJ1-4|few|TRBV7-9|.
CASSLKVSGDEKLFF
TGTGCCAGCAGCTTAAAAGTCTCCGGGGATGAAAAACTGTTTTTT
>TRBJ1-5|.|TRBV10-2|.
CASSDQVNQPQHF
TGCGCCAGCAGTGATCAGGTGAATCAGCCCCAGCATTTT
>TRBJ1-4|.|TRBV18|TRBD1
CASSRQGGTNEKLFF
TGTGCCAGCTCACGACAGGGGGGAACTAATGAAAAACTGTTTTTT
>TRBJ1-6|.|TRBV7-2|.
CASSLGRNSPLHF
TGTGCCAGCAGCCTAGGTCGGAATTCACCCCTCCACTTT
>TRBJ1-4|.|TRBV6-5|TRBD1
CASSYQPDRGDEKLFF
TGTGCCAGCAGTTACCAGCCCGACAGGGGGGATGAAAAACTGTTTTTT
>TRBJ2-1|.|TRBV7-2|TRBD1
CASSTWGQAQNEQFF
TGTGCCAGCAGCACATGGGGACAGGCACAAAATGAGCAGTTCTTC
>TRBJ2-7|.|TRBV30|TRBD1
CAWSPGDSFTYEQYF
TGTGCCTGGAGCCCAGGGGACAGCTTCACCTACGAGCAGTACTTC
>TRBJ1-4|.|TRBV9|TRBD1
CASSPPGTGNEKLFF
TGTGCCAGCAGTCCCCCCGGGACAGGGAATGAAAAACTGTTTTTT
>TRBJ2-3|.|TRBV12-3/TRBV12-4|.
CASSFPRLTQYF
TGTGCCAGCAGTTTCCCTAGACTCACGCAGTATTTT
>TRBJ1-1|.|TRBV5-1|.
CASSESAQENTEAFF
TGCGCCAGCTCCGAGAGCGCACAGGAGAACACTGAAGCTTTCTTT
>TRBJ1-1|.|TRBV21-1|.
CASSKYIAFF
TGTGCCAGCAGCAAATACATCGCTTTCTTT
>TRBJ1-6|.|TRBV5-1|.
CASSWWDTGSPLHF
TGCGCCAGCAGCTGGTGGGACACCGGTTCACCCCTCCACTTT
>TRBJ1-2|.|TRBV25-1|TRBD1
CASSDSGQGDYGYTF
TGTGCCAGCAGTGACTCGGGACAGGGGGACTATGGCTACACCTTC
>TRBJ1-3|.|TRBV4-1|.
CASSQDKGLAIYF
TGCGCCAGCAGCCAAGATAAAGGTCTAGCCATATATTTT
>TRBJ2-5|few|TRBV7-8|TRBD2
CASSLAGLAGVQETQYF
TGTGCCAGCAGCTTAGCGGGACTAGCGGGAGTTCAAGAGACCCAGTACTTC
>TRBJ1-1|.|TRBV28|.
CASISNGAGVTEAFF
TGTGCCAGCATTTCCAATGGCGCAGGGGTCACTGAAGCTTTCTTT